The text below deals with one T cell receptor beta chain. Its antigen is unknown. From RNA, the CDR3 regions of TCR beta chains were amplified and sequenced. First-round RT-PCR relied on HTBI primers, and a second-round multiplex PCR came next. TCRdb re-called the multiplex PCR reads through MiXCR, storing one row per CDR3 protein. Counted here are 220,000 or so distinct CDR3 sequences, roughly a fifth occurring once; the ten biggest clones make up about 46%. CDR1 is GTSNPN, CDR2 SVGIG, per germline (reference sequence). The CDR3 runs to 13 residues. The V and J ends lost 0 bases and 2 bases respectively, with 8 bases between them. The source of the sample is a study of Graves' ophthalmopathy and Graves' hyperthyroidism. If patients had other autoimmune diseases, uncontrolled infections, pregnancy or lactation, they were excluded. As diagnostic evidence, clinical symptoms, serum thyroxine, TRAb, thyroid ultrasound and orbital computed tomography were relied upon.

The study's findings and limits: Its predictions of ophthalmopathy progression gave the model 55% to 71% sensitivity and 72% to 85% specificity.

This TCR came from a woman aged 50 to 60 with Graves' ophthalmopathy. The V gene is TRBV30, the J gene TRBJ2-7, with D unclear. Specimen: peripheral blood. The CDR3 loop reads CAWSVRSPYEQYF. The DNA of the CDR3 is TGTGCCTGGAGTGTACGGAGTCCCTACGAGCAGTACTTC.